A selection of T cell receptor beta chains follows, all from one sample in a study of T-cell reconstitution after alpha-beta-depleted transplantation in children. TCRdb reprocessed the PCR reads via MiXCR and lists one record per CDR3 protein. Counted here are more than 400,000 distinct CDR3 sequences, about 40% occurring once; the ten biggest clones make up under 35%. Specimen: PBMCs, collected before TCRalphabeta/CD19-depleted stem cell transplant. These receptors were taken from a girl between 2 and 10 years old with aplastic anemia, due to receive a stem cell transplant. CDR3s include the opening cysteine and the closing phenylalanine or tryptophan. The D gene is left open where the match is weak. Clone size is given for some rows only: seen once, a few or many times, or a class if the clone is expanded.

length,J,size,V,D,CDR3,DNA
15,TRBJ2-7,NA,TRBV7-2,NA,CASSLDSGPLREQYF,TGTGCCAGCAGCTTAGACAGCGGCCCGCTTCGCGAGCAGTACTTC
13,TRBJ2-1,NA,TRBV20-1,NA,CSAIPTTLSEQFF,TGCAGTGCTATCCCGACTACGCTCAGTGAGCAGTTCTTC
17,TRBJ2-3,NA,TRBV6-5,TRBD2,CASSYGSSGSETDTQYF,TGTGCCAGCAGTTACGGGTCTAGCGGGAGTGAGACAGATACGCAGTATTTT
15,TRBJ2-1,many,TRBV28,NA,CASKMQPTSYNEQFF,TGTGCCAGCAAGATGCAGCCCACCTCCTACAATGAGCAGTTCTTC
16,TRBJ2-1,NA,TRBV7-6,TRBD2,CASSLDGLAGRNEQFF,TGTGCCAGCAGCTTAGATGGGCTAGCGGGGAGGAATGAGCAGTTCTTC
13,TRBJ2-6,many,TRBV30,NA,CAWSVKGANVLTF,TGTGCCTGGAGTGTTAAAGGGGCCAACGTCCTGACTTTC
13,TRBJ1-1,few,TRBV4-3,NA,CASSQDLSTGAFF,TGCGCCAGCAGCCAAGATCTTAGCACAGGAGCTTTCTTT
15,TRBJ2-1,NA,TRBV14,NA,CASSQEIGTTNEQFF,TGTGCCAGCAGCCAAGAGATTGGGACCACCAATGAGCAGTTCTTC
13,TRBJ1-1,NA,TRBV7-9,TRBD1,CASSLPRGSEAFF,TGTGCCAGCAGCTTACCCAGGGGGTCGGAAGCTTTCTTT
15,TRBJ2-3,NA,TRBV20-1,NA,CSAGSRDKGTDTQYF,TGCAGTGCTGGTTCCCGGGACAAGGGCACAGATACGCAGTATTTT
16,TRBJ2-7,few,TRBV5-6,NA,CASSSTGPVRTYEQYF,TGTGCCAGCAGCTCCACAGGCCCCGTCCGTACCTACGAGCAGTACTTC
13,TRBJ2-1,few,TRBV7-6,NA,CASSLGSVKEQFF,TGTGCCAGCAGCTTAGGGTCGGTGAAGGAGCAGTTCTTC
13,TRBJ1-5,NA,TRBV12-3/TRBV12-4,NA,CASTLGGGEPQHF,TGTGCCAGCACCTTGGGGGGTGGTGAGCCCCAGCATTTT
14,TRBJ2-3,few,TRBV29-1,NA,CSVDPAGRTDTQYF,TGCAGCGTTGATCCAGCGGGTCGCACAGATACGCAGTATTTT
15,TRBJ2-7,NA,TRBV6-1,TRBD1,CASSEQQGSAYEQYF,TGTGCCAGCAGTGAACAACAGGGGTCCGCCTACGAGCAGTACTTC
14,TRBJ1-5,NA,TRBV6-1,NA,CASSRSLSNQPQHF,TGTGCCAGCAGTCGAAGTTTAAGCAATCAGCCCCAGCATTTT
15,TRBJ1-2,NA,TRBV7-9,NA,CASSSQGPINYGYTF,TGTGCCAGCAGCTCCCAGGGGCCAATTAACTATGGCTACACCTTC
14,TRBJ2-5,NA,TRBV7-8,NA,CASSQPTRGETQYF,TGTGCCAGCAGCCAACCGACTAGAGGAGAGACCCAGTACTTC
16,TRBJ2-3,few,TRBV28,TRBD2,CASSAPGLAGVDTQYF,TGTGCCAGCAGTGCGCCGGGACTAGCGGGAGTTGATACGCAGTATTTT
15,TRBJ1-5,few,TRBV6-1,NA,CASSEAGGGNQPQHF,TGTGCCAGCAGTGAAGCGGGGGGAGGGAATCAGCCCCAGCATTTT
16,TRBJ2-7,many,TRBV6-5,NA,CASSYSISGYSYEQYF,TGTGCCAGCAGTTACTCGATATCGGGGTACTCCTACGAGCAGTACTTC
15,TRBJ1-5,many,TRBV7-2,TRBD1,CASSLTGGGRQPQHF,TGTGCCAGCAGCCTCACAGGGGGCGGTCGTCAGCCCCAGCATTTT
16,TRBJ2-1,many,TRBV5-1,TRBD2,CASSPLLAGSYNEQFF,TGCGCCAGCAGCCCGCTTCTAGCGGGCTCCTACAATGAGCAGTTCTTC
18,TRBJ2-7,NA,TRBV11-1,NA,CASSPPPGEGDDSYEQYF,TGTGCCAGCAGCCCCCCCCCGGGGGAAGGGGATGATTCCTACGAGCAGTACTTC
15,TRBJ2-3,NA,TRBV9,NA,CASSPRTARTDTQYF,TGTGCCAGCAGCCCTCGGACAGCCCGCACAGATACGCAGTATTTT
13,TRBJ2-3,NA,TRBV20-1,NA,CSESGPGTDTQYF,TGCAGTGAAAGCGGTCCAGGGACAGATACGCAGTATTTT
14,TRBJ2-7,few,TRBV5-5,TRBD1,CASSWTGDAYEQYF,TGTGCCAGCAGCTGGACAGGAGACGCCTACGAGCAGTACTTC
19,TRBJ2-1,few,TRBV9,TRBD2,CASSVARTSGQELFNEQFF,TGTGCCAGCAGCGTAGCCAGGACTAGCGGGCAGGAGCTGTTCAATGAGCAGTTCTTC
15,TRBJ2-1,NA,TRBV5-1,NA,CAIQGRESSYNEQFF,TGCGCCATCCAGGGAAGGGAGAGCTCCTACAATGAGCAGTTCTTC
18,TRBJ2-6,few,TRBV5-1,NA,CASSLHGQPASGANVLTF,TGCGCCAGCAGCTTACATGGACAGCCCGCCTCTGGGGCCAACGTCCTGACTTTC
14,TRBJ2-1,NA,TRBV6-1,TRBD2,CASSRTSLNNEQFF,TGTGCCAGCAGCAGGACTAGTTTGAATAATGAGCAGTTCTTC
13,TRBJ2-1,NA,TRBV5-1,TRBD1,CASSRTGSNEQFF,TGCGCCAGCAGCCGGACAGGGAGCAATGAGCAGTTCTTC
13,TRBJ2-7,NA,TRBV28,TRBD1,CASSVDRDYEQYF,TGTGCCAGCAGTGTGGACAGGGACTACGAGCAGTACTTC
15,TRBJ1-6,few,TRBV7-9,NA,CASSFRTAYNSPLHF,TGTGCCAGCAGCTTCAGGACCGCCTATAATTCACCCCTCCACTTT
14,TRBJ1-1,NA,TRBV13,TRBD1,CASNPDRGVTEAFF,TGTGCCAGCAACCCTGACAGGGGAGTCACTGAAGCTTTCTTT
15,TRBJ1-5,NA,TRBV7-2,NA,CASSLVVGERRPQHF,TGTGCCAGCAGCTTAGTGGTGGGAGAAAGGCGGCCCCAGCATTTT
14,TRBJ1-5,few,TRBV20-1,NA,CSASGGLSNQPQHF,TGCAGTGCTAGCGGGGGTCTTAGCAATCAGCCCCAGCATTTT
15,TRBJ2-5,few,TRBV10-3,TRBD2,CAISPGTSAQETQYF,TGTGCCATCAGTCCCGGGACTAGCGCCCAAGAGACCCAGTACTTC
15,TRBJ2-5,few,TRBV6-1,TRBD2,CASSSADAGGVAQYF,TGTGCCAGCAGCTCCGCCGACGCGGGAGGGGTGGCCCAGTACTTC
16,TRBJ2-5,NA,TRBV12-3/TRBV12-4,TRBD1,CASSLDRGRVQETQYF,TGTGCCAGCAGTCTGGACAGGGGGCGAGTACAAGAGACCCAGTACTTC
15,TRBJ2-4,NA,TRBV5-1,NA,CTSSLGRPSSKDQYF,TGCACCAGCAGCTTGGGACGCCCTTCGAGTAAGGATCAGTACTTC
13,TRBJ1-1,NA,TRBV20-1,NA,CSASYYRDTEAFF,TGCAGTGCTAGTTACTACAGGGACACTGAAGCTTTCTTT
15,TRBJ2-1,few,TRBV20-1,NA,CSARDGGAGRNEQFF,TGCAGTGCTAGAGATGGGGGGGCAGGGAGAAATGAGCAGTTCTTC
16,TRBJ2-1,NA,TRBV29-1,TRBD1,CSVDPPLGQGYNEQFF,TGCAGCGTTGATCCACCCTTGGGACAGGGCTACAATGAGCAGTTCTTC
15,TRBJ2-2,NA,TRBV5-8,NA,CASSRSGPNTGELFF,TGTGCCAGCAGCCGATCGGGACCGAACACCGGGGAGCTGTTTTTT
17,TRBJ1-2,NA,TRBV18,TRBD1,CASSSGGESGGGYGYTF,TGTGCCAGCTCATCAGGGGGTGAGTCCGGAGGAGGCTATGGCTACACCTTC
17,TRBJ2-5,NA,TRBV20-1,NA,CSARRDAVLETMETQYF,TGCAGTGCTAGGAGGGATGCGGTTCTGGAGACAATGGAGACCCAGTACTTC
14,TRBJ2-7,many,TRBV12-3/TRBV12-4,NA,CASRGGLGGVAQYF,TGTGCCAGCAGGGGGGGCCTCGGGGGTGTGGCGCAGTACTTC
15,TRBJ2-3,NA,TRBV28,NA,CASRGQSEGTDTQYF,TGTGCCAGCAGAGGACAGAGCGAAGGCACAGATACGCAGTATTTT
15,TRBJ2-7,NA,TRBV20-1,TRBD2,CSGNEGTSGRREQYF,TGCAGTGGTAACGAAGGGACTAGCGGGAGAAGGGAGCAGTACTTC
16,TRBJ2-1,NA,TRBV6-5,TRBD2,CASSFQREAYKGEQFF,TGTGCCAGCAGTTTCCAGCGGGAGGCCTATAAGGGGGAGCAGTTCTTC
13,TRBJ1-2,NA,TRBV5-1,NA,CAIRRTVLYGYTF,TGCGCCATCCGACGGACAGTTCTCTATGGCTACACCTTC
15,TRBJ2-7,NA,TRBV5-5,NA,CASSFTYSFSYEQYF,TGTGCCAGCAGCTTCACCTATTCCTTCTCCTACGAGCAGTACTTC
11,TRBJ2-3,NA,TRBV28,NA,CASALTDTQYF,TGTGCCAGCGCCTTGACAGATACGCAGTATTTT